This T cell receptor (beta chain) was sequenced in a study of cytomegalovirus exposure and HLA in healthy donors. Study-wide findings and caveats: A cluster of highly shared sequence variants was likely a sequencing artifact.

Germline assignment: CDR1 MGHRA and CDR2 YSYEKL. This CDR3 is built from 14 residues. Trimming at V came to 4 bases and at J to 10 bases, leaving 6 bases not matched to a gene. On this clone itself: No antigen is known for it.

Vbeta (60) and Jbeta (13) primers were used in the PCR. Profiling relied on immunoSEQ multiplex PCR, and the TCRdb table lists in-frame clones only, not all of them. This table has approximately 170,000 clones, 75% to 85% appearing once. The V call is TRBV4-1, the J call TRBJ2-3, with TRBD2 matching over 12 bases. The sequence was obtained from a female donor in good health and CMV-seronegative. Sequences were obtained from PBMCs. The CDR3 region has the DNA TGCGCCAGCAGCCGACTAGCGGGGGCCCCTCCGCAGTATTTT. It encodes CASSRLAGAPPQYF.